This T cell receptor (beta chain) was recorded in a study of T cells in Graves' hyperthyroidism and ophthalmopathy. Amplification targeted TCR beta CDR3 regions from RNA transcripts. Using the HTBI primer set, a first-round RT-PCR was run on the TCR CDR3. TCRdb re-analysed the multiplex PCR reads in MiXCR, keeping a single row per CDR3 protein. Seen here are about 770,000 distinct CDR3 sequences, 15% to 20% observed once, and the top ten hold 16%. The table lists this clonotype with many counts. From germline, CDR1 is GTSNPN and CDR2 SVGIG (reference sequence). V lost 0 bases and J 0 bases, leaving 6 bases between the germline ends. The CDR3 is made up of 14 amino acids.

The rearrangement joins TRBV30 to TRBJ1-5; D call uncertain. The sequenced sample was blood. The sequence derives from a woman aged 50 to 60 with Graves' hyperthyroidism that later progressed to Graves' ophthalmopathy. CDR3 loop: CAWSVVGSNQPQHF. The CDR3 DNA is TGTGCCTGGAGTGTCGTGGGTAGCAATCAGCCCCAGCATTTT.